This is a list of T cell receptor beta chains from one sample in a study of CXCR3-negative and CXCR3-positive naive CD8 T cells. Reprocessing the 5' RACE reads, TCRdb reports a single entry for every CDR3 protein and omits DNA. This sample's clone table lists nearly 90,000 distinct CDR3 sequences. Sequenced sample: naive CXCR3+ CD8+ T cells from blood. The receptors derive from a human donor in good health. Some clones in this sample may be carry-over from other donors' samples. Each CDR3 is given with its conserved first and last residue.

TRBJ2-1 TRBV7-2 12 CASSLPGGVEFF
TRBJ2-2 TRBV5-1 15 CASSLDRANTGELFF
TRBJ1-1 TRBV28 14 CASTRDNGNTEAFF
TRBJ2-1 TRBV12-3/TRBV12-4 15 CASSPSSGRTNEQFF
TRBJ2-1 TRBV14 19 CASSQDLLRWETQYNEQFF
TRBJ1-5 TRBV6-5 13 CASSLTGDQPQHF
TRBJ2-7 TRBV7-8 14 CASSSGDRPYEQYF
TRBJ1-2 TRBV28 14 CASSLFGTAVDYTF
TRBJ2-2 TRBV7-9 17 CASSPGTPGGSYGELFF
TRBJ2-7 TRBV7-9 16 CASSPVDIHSLGEQYF
TRBJ2-5 TRBV28 11 CASSLSKTQYF
TRBJ2-6 TRBV4-3 17 CASSHAPSVDGANVLTF
TRBJ1-1 TRBV28 15 CASSFDPIIRTEAFF
TRBJ2-7 TRBV28 14 CASSSETGGYEQYF
TRBJ2-4 TRBV11-2 15 CASSLGTGPGAIQYF
TRBJ1-1 TRBV30 14 CAWSATGLNTEAFF
TRBJ2-7 TRBV20-1 15 CSGPLISGGTYEQYF
TRBJ2-3 TRBV11-2 12 CASSSTPNTQYF
TRBJ1-5 TRBV18 16 CASSPLGQGANQPQHF
TRBJ1-1 TRBV7-6 18 CASSLGPKGVMGDTEAFF
TRBJ2-1 TRBV2 15 CASSEAGFIYNEQFF
TRBJ2-7 TRBV4-3 14 CASSPSPEAHEQYF
TRBJ1-2 TRBV12-3/TRBV12-4 13 CATYGRQFYGYTF
TRBJ2-4 TRBV28 13 CASSLLNWDIQYF
TRBJ2-1 TRBV28 14 CASRPTSPTNEQFF
TRBJ2-3 TRBV29-1 13 CSVEADRRDTQYF
TRBJ2-7 TRBV30 13 CASTGGYSYEQYF
TRBJ1-1 TRBV9 13 CASSVEGYTEAFF
TRBJ1-1 TRBV7-9 12 CASSLYRDEAFF
TRBJ2-5 TRBV19 13 CASSNPWEETQYF
TRBJ2-1 TRBV28 15 CASRPGYRRDNEQFF
TRBJ1-1 TRBV14 16 CASSPGTRGLNTEAFF
TRBJ2-3 TRBV21-1 16 CASSLCLASGGDTQYF
TRBJ2-7 TRBV7-9 12 CASAGVPYEQYF
TRBJ2-7 TRBV28 14 CASSPGTGPYEQYF
TRBJ1-5 TRBV7-9 14 CASSLSSGYQPQHF
TRBJ2-2 TRBV27 15 CASSYQGARTGELFF
TRBJ2-1 TRBV10-1 16 CASSEYLLSSYNEQFF
TRBJ2-6 TRBV5-5 16 CASSFSDNSGANVLTF
TRBJ1-4 TRBV15 12 CATRDGGGGLFF
TRBJ1-1 TRBV6-5 15 CASSYSATPNTEAFF
TRBJ2-1 TRBV4-1 14 CASSQAAGGNEQFF
TRBJ1-5 TRBV25-1 23 CASSELEDRSNRPTPYSNQPQHF
TRBJ2-1 TRBV7-3 16 CASIPTAPGRYNEQFF
TRBJ2-7 TRBV4-1 14 CASSQGQGTYEQYF
TRBJ2-5 TRBV3-1 13 CASSLILEETQYF